The sequence of this T cell receptor beta chain was determined in a study of T cells in Graves' hyperthyroidism and ophthalmopathy. Using RNA transcripts as the source, TCR beta CDR3 regions were amplified. With the HTBI primer set, the TCR CDR3 went through a first round of RT-PCR. TCRdb reprocessed the multiplex PCR reads with MiXCR, giving one entry per CDR3 protein. The data hold approximately 600,000 distinct CDR3 sequences, with 20% to 25% observed a single time. Many counts were recorded for this clonotype. Its antigen is currently unknown. Diagnoses used clinical symptoms, serum thyroxine and TRAb, thyroid ultrasound and orbital computed tomography. With 4 bases clipped from V and 2 bases from J, the junction kept 3 bases outside the gene matches. The CDR3 runs 14 residues. Per germline, CDR1 SGHRS and CDR2 YFSETQ. Findings and limits, study-wide: Ophthalmopathy was identified by the model a median about 6 months ahead of onset.

This receptor was obtained from a man between 25 and 39 years old with Graves' ophthalmopathy. What was sequenced was blood. J is TRBJ1-2 and V is TRBV5-1, with 9 bases identical to TRBD1. The CDR3 nucleotides read TGCGCCAGCAGCAGGGACAGGGAGAACTATGGCTACACCTTC. It translates to CASSRDRENYGYTF. Variable domain in full (rest from reference TRBV5-1 and TRBJ1-2): KAGVTQTPRYLIKTRGQQVTLSCSPISGHRSVSWYQQTPGQGLQFLFEYFSETQRNKGNFPGRFSGRQFSNSRSEMNVSTLELGDSALYLCASSRDRENYGYTFGSGTRLTVV.